This TCR beta chain derives from a study of CD8+ T cells in alopecia areata. Sequencing templates came from extracted RNA that was reverse transcribed into cDNA. The protocol was immunoSEQ multiplex PCR, while the TCRdb copy is restricted to in-frame clones and leaves out a portion. The sample contains 90,000 to 100,000 clones, about 40% of which appear only once. This CDR3 region has 13 residues. Germline lookup yields CDR1 SGHDT and CDR2 YYEEEE. V was trimmed by 0 bases and J by 5 bases, leaving 6 bases between them. The material sequenced was CD4+ T cells sorted from blood. This sequence joins TRBV5-6 and TRBJ1-5; unclear D gene. This clonotype was sampled from a human donor with alopecia areata. In nucleotides, the CDR3 is TGTGCCAGCAGCTTGGGGCTATATCAGCCCCAGCATTTT. Translation: CASSLGLYQPQHF. Full variable domain (missing parts from reference TRBV5-6 and TRBJ1-5): DAGVTQSPTHLIKTRGQQVTLRCSPKSGHDTVSWYQQALGQGPQFIFQYYEEEERQRGNFPDRFSGHQFPNYSSELNVNALLLGDSALYLCASSLGLYQPQHFGDGTRLSIL.